This TCR beta chain was captured by sequencing in a study of cytomegalovirus exposure and HLA in healthy donors. PCR employed 60 Vbeta and 13 Jbeta primers. Repertoires were generated with immunoSEQ multiplex PCR, while TCRdb's copy carries only in-frame clones and drops some. The sample yields tens of thousands of clones, approximately 92% seen once. There are 14 residues in the CDR3. V dropped 7 bases and J dropped 10; count of bases not matched to a gene: 10. Germline V gene data show CDR1 as SNHLY and CDR2 as FYNNEI. Study-level findings and limits: By a later analysis, the bulk of CMV-associated TCR beta chains appeared HLA-restricted. Among immune exposure information, only CMV serostatus was available. Some TCR beta chains (164 of them) were listed as cytomegalovirus-associated.

About this clone: No antigen is known for it.

The rearrangement links TRBV2 to TRBJ1-6, with 7 positions matching TRBD1. The origin of this receptor is a woman aged 30 to 39 in good health and CMV-seropositive. The sequenced sample was PBMCs. This CDR3 reads CASTARGIHSPLHF. The CDR3 region has the DNA TGTGCCAGCACGGCCAGGGGGATTCACTCACCCCTCCACTTT. The variable domain in full, completed from reference TRBV2 and TRBJ1-6, reads EPEVTQTPSHQVTQMGQEVILRCVPISNHLYFYWYRQILGQKVEFLVSFYNNEISEKSEIFDDQFSVERPDGSNFTLKIRSTKLEDSAMYFCASTARGIHSPLHFGNGTRLTVT.